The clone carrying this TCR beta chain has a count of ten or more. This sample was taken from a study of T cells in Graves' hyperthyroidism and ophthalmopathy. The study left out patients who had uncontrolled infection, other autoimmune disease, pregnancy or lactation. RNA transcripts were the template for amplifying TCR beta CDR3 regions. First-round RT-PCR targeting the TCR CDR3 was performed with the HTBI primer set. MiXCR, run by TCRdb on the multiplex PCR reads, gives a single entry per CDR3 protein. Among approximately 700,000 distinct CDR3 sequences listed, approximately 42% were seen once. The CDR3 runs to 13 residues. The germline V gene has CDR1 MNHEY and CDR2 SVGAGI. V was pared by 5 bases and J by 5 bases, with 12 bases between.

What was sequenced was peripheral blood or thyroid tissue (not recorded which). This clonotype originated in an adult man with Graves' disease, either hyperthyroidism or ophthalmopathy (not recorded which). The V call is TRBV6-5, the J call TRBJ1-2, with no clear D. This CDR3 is CASSLPDQYGYTF. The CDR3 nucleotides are TGTGCCAGCAGTCTACCGGACCAGTATGGCTACACCTTC.